Here is one T cell receptor (beta chain) with its context. Its antigen is unknown. The record originates from a study of T cell responses to AZD1222 COVID-19 vaccine. CDR3 length: 16 amino acids. V lost 6 bases and J lost 3; bases outside the gene matches: 12. Germline values: CDR1 SNHLY, CDR2 FYNNEI. The method was immunoSEQ multiplex PCR; TCRdb's version includes in-frame clones alone and lacks a portion of them. The sample holds 35,000 to 55,000 clones, 83% seen once. Regarding the study as a whole: Clonal diversity may have been underestimated in mostly white British donors. Spike-wide vaccine-associated CD4 TCRs dominated at 160-218 and 743-854. Seropositivity was recorded at baseline in only 6 or 7 AZD1222 recipients. Spike-specific TCR breadth and depth both grew after two AZD1222 doses.

Sequencing used peripheral blood, obtained on day 0 of AZD1222 vaccination. The receptor was derived from an adult in good health. The chain couples TRBV2 to TRBJ1-1; TRBD1 matches at 8 bases. CDR3 region: CASSLLQGELDTEAFF. The CDR3 region has the DNA TGTGCCAGCAGCCTACTACAGGGGGAGTTGGACACTGAAGCTTTCTTT.